This T cell receptor (beta chain) was identified in a study of vaccination and CD4 T cells after COVID-19 (dated by TCRdb to between 2021 and 2023). Describing the broader study: Convalescent patients had a positive SARS-CoV-2 result on nasal swab PCR, and of these patients, fewer than ten had mild disease and one had severe disease. The convalescent cohort comprised six males and four females, including two Hispanic individuals, seven Caucasians, two Asians and one multiracial person. Two doses of either the Pfizer-BioNTech BNT162b2 vaccine (n=8) or the Moderna mRNA-1273 vaccine (n=2) were administered to participants. Post-COVID blood samples from convalescent patients were collected a median of around 110 days after diagnosis, with a range of 35 to 161 days. Post-vaccine blood samples were collected a median of about 72 days after the second vaccine dose, ranging from roughly 12 to 250 days. Culture stimuli were overlapping spike peptide pools from SARS-CoV-2 and from the common cold coronaviruses HCoV-NL63, HCoV-OC43 and HCoV-229E. As controls, cultures received a CEFX viral epitope pool (the positive control), an HIV-1 Nef peptide pool (the negative control), or no peptide at all. The spike-specific CD4+ TCR repertoire was compared before and after mRNA vaccination in under 11 COVID-19 convalescent patients and a few infection-naive healthy vaccine recipients. Here is what the overall study found, with its caveats: Nearly all vaccine-specific clones in convalescent patients (304 of 307) were mono-reactive for SARS-CoV-2 spike rather than cross-reactive with common cold coronaviruses. The median count of SARS-CoV-2-reactive clonotypes went up from 21 after infection to 38 after vaccination, although the change was not significant. The study included relatively few convalescent patients and did not analyze early timepoints after natural infection. In convalescent patients, a median around 84% of post-vaccine SARS-CoV-2-reactive clones were detected only after vaccination, and vaccine-specific priming was suggested by this finding.

The sample's treatment or condition, from its label and the paper: approximately nine-day PBMC culture with coronavirus spike peptide pools or control peptides (ViraFEST assay). The study used the ViraFEST assay, which expanded antigen-specific T cells with peptide pools and then identified expanded clonotypes by TCR sequencing. The convalescent patients' positive SARS-CoV-2 PCR tests were from March to December 2020, which was before the Alpha, Beta and Delta variants emerged in the United States. About 2 million PBMCs per well were cultured in IMDM with approximately 5% human AB serum and approximately 10 IU/ml IL-2, plus 10 ug/ml peptide pools. Half of the culture medium was replaced with fresh IL-2-containing medium on days 3 and 7. CD4+ T cells were isolated after about 10 days of culture through negative selection using the EasySep CD4+ T cell isolation kit. PBMCs were separated from whole blood using Ficoll-Paque Plus gradient centrifugation and then either used fresh or cryopreserved at -140C. Triplicate wells were generally used for each culture condition.

Looking up the germline V gene (reference sequence) yields CDR1 DFQATT and CDR2 SNEGSKA. The CDR3 sequence holds 15 residues, the cysteine and phenylalanine included. Of all the DNA, just the CDR3 is kept, 45 bases in frame from base 1. V has 0 bases trimmed and J has 4 bases trimmed; junction bases matching no gene number 4. Notes on this clonotype: Its recognized antigen is unknown. No per-base quality is available; no much larger clone lies one base away.

Receptor amplification or capture employed PCR. DNA from cultured CD4+ T cells underwent TCR sequencing with the Oncomine TCR Beta short-read assay at the Johns Hopkins FTIC core. The QIAamp micro DNA kit was used to extract genomic DNA from the cultured CD4+ T cells. Oncomine TCR Beta libraries made from cultured CD4+ T cells were pooled using unique dual indexes and sequenced on an Illumina iSeq 100. The authors processed their data as follows. Non-productive sequences were removed, and CDR3s not starting with C, not ending with F or W, or shorter than 7 amino acids were discarded. Antigen-specific clonotypes were identified with the MANAFEST web application by comparing peptide-stimulated wells with reference and other culture wells. Positive clones required FDR below 0.05, an odds ratio above 5, and productive frequency above 0.1% in at least two of three replicate wells. A clonotype was classed as cross-reactive if the clonotype showed significant expansion both in SARS-CoV-2 spike wells and in at least one common cold coronavirus spike condition. Similarity between CDR3 sequences was evaluated in R version 3.6.1 using Levenshtein distances (stringdist) and unrooted phylogenetic trees (ape). TCRdb reprocessing: public reads trimmed at Q25 with fastp, clones called with MiXCR, in-frame beta chains kept. CDR3 protein duplicates are merged, each entry listing the most common genes and DNA. The V and J calls follow TCRdb's processing rather than the paper's. This sample comprises over 12,000 distinct CDR3 sequences, approximately 33% of them detected only once. In total, the top ten clones hold about 9.4% of the sample.

The sequence was collected from a human donor who had recovered from COVID-19. This receptor chain uses TRBV20-1 and TRBJ2-3; TRBD2 matches 10 bases in the middle. The specimen comprised CD4+ T cells from blood, cultured in vitro, sampled after SARS-CoV-2 vaccination. The nucleotide sequence reads as follows: TGCAGTGCTAGAGAACCAGCGGGAGGGGCAGATACGCAGTATTTT. Translated, this gives CSAREPAGGADTQYF.